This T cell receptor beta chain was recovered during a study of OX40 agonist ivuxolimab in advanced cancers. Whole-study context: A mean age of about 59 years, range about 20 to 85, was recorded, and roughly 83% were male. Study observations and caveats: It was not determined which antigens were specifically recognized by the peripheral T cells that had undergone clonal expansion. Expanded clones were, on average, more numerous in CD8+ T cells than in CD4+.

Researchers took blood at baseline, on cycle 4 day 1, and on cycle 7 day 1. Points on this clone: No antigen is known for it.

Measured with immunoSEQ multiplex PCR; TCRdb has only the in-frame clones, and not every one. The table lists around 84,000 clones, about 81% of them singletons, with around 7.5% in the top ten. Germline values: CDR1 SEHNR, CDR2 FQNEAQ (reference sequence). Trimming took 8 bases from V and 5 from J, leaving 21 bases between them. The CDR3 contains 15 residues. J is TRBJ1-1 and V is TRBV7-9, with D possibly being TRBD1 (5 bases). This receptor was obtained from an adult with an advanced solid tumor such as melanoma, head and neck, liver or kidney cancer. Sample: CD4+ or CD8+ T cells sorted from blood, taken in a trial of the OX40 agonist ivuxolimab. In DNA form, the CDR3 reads TGTGCCAGCCCTCCGGCCGGGGGAAGACATACTGAAGCTTTCTTT. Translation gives CASPPAGGRHTEAFF.